The present T cell receptor beta chain was sequenced within a study of control samples from healthy donors and cancer patients. Here immunoSEQ multiplex PCR was the method, and the copy in TCRdb shows in-frame clones only, minus some. Here the sample spans roughly 100,000 clones, around 87% being singletons. The CDR3 runs to 14 residues. Trimming at V came to 0 bases and at J to 5 bases, leaving 4 bases not matched to a gene. Germline V lookup: CDR1 SGHRS, CDR2 YFSETQ. Sequenced material: blood. The source is a woman between 50 and 59 years old in good health. V usage is TRBV5-1 and J usage is TRBJ1-1, with 7 bases aligning to TRBD1. The CDR3 spells CASSLARDRTEAFF. Written as DNA, the CDR3 is TGCGCCAGCAGCTTGGCCCGGGACAGAACTGAAGCTTTCTTT.